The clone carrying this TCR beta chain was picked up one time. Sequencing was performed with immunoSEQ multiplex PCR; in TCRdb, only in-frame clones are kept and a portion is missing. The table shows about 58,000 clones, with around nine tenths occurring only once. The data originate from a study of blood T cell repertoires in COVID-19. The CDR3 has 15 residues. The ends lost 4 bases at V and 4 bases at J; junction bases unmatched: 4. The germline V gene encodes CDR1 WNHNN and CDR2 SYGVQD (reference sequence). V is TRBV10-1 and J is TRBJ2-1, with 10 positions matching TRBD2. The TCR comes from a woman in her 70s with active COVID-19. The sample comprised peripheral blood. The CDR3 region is CASSAAGGPYNEQFF. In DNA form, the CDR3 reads TGCGCCAGCAGTGCAGCGGGAGGGCCGTACAATGAGCAGTTCTTC.